Presented here are 17 T cell receptor beta chains from one specimen sequenced in a study of blood T cell repertoires in COVID-19. Data came from immunoSEQ multiplex PCR; TCRdb stores just in-frame clones and leaves some out. The sample yields 150,000 to 200,000 clones, 75% to 85% seen once. The sample consisted of peripheral blood. The receptors shown here come from a woman aged 80 or older with COVID-19, enrolled during active disease.

V is TRBV6-7 and J is TRBJ1-2; 10 bases are shared with TRBD1. TRBV6-7 is flagged as an ORF with uncertain function. This CDR3 has 17 amino acids. V lost 7 bases, J lost 1 base, and 12 bases stayed unmatched. The chain's CDR3 is CASTQRIRDRGNYGYTF. The CDR3 coding sequence is TGTGCCAGCACCCAACGAATCCGGGACAGGGGTAACTATGGCTACACCTTC.

This chain connects TRBV30 to TRBJ2-1; D ambiguous. Per the germline V gene, CDR1 is GTSNPN and CDR2 is SVGIG (reference sequence). V was cut by 2 bases and J by 5 bases, with 13 bases left in between. CDR3 size: 14 residues. CDR3 nucleotide sequence: TGTGCCTGGAGTCTGGGCCAGGCCGACAATGAGCAGTTCTTC. Protein sequence: CAWSLGQADNEQFF. Variable domain in full (rest from reference TRBV30 and TRBJ2-1): SQTIHQWPATLVQPVGSPLSLECTVEGTSNPNLYWYRQAAGRGLQLLFYSVGIGQISSEVPQNLSASRPQDRQFILSSKKLLLSDSGFYLCAWSLGQADNEQFFGPGTRLTVL.

The chain has TRBV28 and TRBJ2-1; TRBD2 is a possible D gene (5 bases). The CDR3 covers 14 residues. The germline V and J ends were trimmed by 6 bases and 2 bases, with 11 bases remaining between them. Germline-derived CDR1 and CDR2 are MDHEN and SYDVKM. CDR3 loop: CASSPPAAYNEQFF. CDR3 nucleotide sequence: TGTGCCAGCAGCCCCCCAGCGGCCTACAATGAGCAGTTCTTC. The whole variable domain, filled in from reference TRBV28 and TRBJ2-1, reads DVKVTQSSRYLVKRTGEKVFLECVQDMDHENMFWYRQDPGLGLRLIYFSYDVKMKEKGDIPEGYSVSREKKERFSLILESASTNQTSMYLCASSPPAAYNEQFFGPGTRLTVL.

The CDR3 sequence: CASSRTGGSGLLTHEQYF. The CDR3 DNA sequence: TGTGCCAGCAGCCGAACGGGGGGAAGCGGACTACTAACCCACGAGCAGTACTTC. The J gene is TRBJ2-7, the V gene TRBV13; 7 nucleotides agree with TRBD2. V lost 5 bases and J lost 5; bases outside the gene matches: 21. Germline V gene data show CDR1 as PRHDT and CDR2 as FYEKMQ (reference sequence). The CDR3 spans 18 residues.

The chain carries TRBV6-5 and TRBJ2-5, with D tentatively TRBD1 (6 bases). CDR1 MNHEY and CDR2 SVGAGI come from the germline V gene. The V and J ends lost 6 bases and 1 base respectively, with 12 bases between them. The CDR3 is made up of 14 amino acids. Here the CDR3 DNA reads TGTGCCAGCAGCTGGTTACAGGGCCAAGAGACCCAGTACTTC. It yields the protein CASSWLQGQETQYF.

This chain uses TRBV5-1 with TRBJ2-2, with D possibly TRBD1 on 6 matching bases. V shed 3 bases and J shed 0 bases, with 15 bases lying between them. The germline CDR1 and CDR2 sequences are SGHRS and YFSETQ. The CDR3 length is 17 residues. The DNA of the CDR3 is TGCGCCAGCAGCTCAAACGTACAGGGAACGAACACCGGGGAGCTGTTTTTT. Protein sequence: CASSSNVQGTNTGELFF.

The chain employs TRBV6-5 and TRBJ2-7; weak D call: TRBD2 (5 bases). The CDR3 consists of 13 residues. Trimming took 7 bases from V and 7 from J, leaving 17 bases between them. The germline CDR1 and CDR2 sequences are MNHEY and SVGAGI. The CDR3 sequence: CASTREGGGEQYF. The CDR3 bases are TGTGCCAGCACCCGAGAAGGAGGCGGGGAGCAGTACTTC.

The chain employs TRBV18 and TRBJ2-1, with TRBD1 identical over 7 bases. Per germline, CDR1 KGHSH and CDR2 LQKENI. The V and J ends lost 6 bases and 8 bases, in that order; junction bases with no gene match: 13. The CDR3 is made up of 15 amino acids. The CDR3 region is CASSPDRFAIDEQFF. CDR3 nucleotide sequence: TGTGCCAGCTCCCCGGACAGGTTTGCCATTGATGAGCAGTTCTTC.

The chain links TRBV5-5 to TRBJ2-7; tentative D call: TRBD1 (5 bases). Trimming pared 5 bases from V and 2 bases from J, leaving 14 bases between. This CDR3 spans 14 amino acids. Germline V lookup: CDR1 SGHKS, CDR2 YYEKEE (reference sequence). DNA for the CDR3: TGTGCCAGCAGTAACCAGGGCGGCACCTACGAGCAGTACTTC. Residues: CASSNQGGTYEQYF.

The chain links TRBV19 to TRBJ2-7; TRBD2 matches 7 bases. V shed 3 bases and J 0 bases; nucleotides not matched to a gene: 5. This CDR3 is 15 amino acids long. CDR1 and CDR2 (germline): LNHDA, SQIVND (reference sequence). The CDR3 DNA follows: TGTGCCAGTAGTATTGGCGGGGGTACCTCCTACGAGCAGTACTTC. Protein sequence: CASSIGGGTSYEQYF.

The chain has TRBV6-2 or TRBV6-3 and TRBJ2-3; D is ambiguous. The germline gives CDR1 MNHEY, CDR2 SVGEGT. Trimming stripped 5 bases from V and 2 bases from J, with 14 bases between. There are 15 residues in the CDR3. Here the CDR3 reads CASSHARQFTDTQYF. CDR3 bases: TGTGCCAGCAGTCACGCGCGACAATTCACAGATACGCAGTATTTT.

This sequence joins TRBV19 and TRBJ1-4, with 8 bases aligning to TRBD1. This CDR3 has 15 amino acids. CDR1 and CDR2 from the germline V gene are LNHDA and SQIVND (reference sequence). Trimming removed 6 bases from V and 7 bases from J; junction bases left unmatched: 10. Written as DNA, the CDR3 is TGTGCCAGTAGAATCGGACAGGGTCGGGCTGAAAAACTGTTTTTT. Protein sequence: CASRIGQGRAEKLFF. Together with reference TRBV19 and TRBJ1-4, the CDR3 gives the full variable domain: DGGITQSPKYLFRKEGQNVTLSCEQNLNHDAMYWYRQDPGQGLRLIYYSQIVNDFQKGDIAEGYSVSREKKESFPLTVTSAQKNPTAFYLCASRIGQGRAEKLFFGSGTQLSVL.

CDR3 sequence (DNA): TGTGCCAGCAGCTCCACCGGGAAAACTGAAGCTTTCTTT. Translation gives CASSSTGKTEAFF. This chain joins TRBV7-9 and TRBJ1-1; no definite D call. This CDR3 contains 13 residues. Trimming removed 4 bases from V and 5 bases from J, with 11 bases in between. Germline lookup yields CDR1 SEHNR and CDR2 FQNEAQ (reference sequence).

The V call is TRBV21-1, the J call TRBJ1-1; the table names TRBD1, a call not compared with the DNA. TRBV21-1 is recorded as a pseudogene. The CDR3 contains 13 residues. This chain's CDR3 is CASSRWDRGRAFF. The DNA for the CDR3 is TGTGCCAGCAGCAGGTGGGACAGGGGGAGAGCTTTCTTT.

The chain joins TRBV6-5 to TRBJ2-7; TRBD1 aligns across 7 bases. CDR1 and CDR2 (germline): MNHEY, SVGAGI. V shed 0 bases and J 5 bases; nucleotides not matched to a gene: 4. The CDR3 loop spans 14 amino acids. The CDR3 DNA is TGTGCCAGCAGTTACTCGACAGGGATCCACGAGCAGTACTTC. Encoded protein: CASSYSTGIHEQYF.

This clone was observed a few times. DNA of the CDR3: TGTGCCAGCAGTGAGGACTTAAACTACGAGCAGTACTTC. Translated, it gives CASSEDLNYEQYF. This chain joins TRBV27 and TRBJ2-7; possibly TRBD2 for D (5 bases). The V gene's germline CDR1 is MNHEY and CDR2 SMNVEV (reference sequence). V was clipped by 5 bases and J by 3 bases, with 11 bases between them. The CDR3 runs to 13 residues.

The chain recombines TRBV6-2 or TRBV6-3 with TRBJ1-2, with D perhaps matching TRBD1 (5 bases). There are 14 residues in the CDR3. In germline, CDR1 is MNHEY, CDR2 SVGEGT. With 4 bases removed from V and 2 bases from J, the gap between germline ends came to 11 bases. The CDR3 bases are TGTGCCAGCAGTTCCCAGACAGCCAACTATGGCTACACCTTC. Translated: CASSSQTANYGYTF.